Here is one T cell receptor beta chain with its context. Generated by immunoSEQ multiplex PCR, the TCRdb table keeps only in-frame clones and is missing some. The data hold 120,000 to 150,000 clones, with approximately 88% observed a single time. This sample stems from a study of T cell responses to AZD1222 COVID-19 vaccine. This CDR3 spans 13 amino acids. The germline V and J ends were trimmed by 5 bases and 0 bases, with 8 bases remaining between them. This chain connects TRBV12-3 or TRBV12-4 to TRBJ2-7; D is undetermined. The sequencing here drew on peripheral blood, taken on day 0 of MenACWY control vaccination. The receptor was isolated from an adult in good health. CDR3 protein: CASSPQTSYEQYF. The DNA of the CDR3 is TGTGCCAGCAGTCCCCAGACCTCCTACGAGCAGTACTTC.